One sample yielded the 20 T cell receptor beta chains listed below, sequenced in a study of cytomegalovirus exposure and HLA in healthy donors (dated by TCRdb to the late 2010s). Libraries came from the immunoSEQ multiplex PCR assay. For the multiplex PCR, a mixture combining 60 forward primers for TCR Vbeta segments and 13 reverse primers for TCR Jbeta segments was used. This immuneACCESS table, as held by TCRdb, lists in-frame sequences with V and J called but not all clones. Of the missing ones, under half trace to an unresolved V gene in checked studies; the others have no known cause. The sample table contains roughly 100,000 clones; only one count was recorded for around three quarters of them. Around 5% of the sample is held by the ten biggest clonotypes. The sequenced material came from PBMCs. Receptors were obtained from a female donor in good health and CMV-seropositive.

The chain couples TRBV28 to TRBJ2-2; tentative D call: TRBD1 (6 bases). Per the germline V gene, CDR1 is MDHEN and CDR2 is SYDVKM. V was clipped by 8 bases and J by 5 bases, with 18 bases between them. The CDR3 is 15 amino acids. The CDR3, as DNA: TGTGCCAGCCGTCGGGCACTCACAGGGACCGGGGAGCTGTTTTTT. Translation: CASRRALTGTGELFF. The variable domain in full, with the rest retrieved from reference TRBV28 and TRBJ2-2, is DVKVTQSSRYLVKRTGEKVFLECVQDMDHENMFWYRQDPGLGLRLIYFSYDVKMKEKGDIPEGYSVSREKKERFSLILESASTNQTSMYLCASRRALTGTGELFFGEGSRLTVL.

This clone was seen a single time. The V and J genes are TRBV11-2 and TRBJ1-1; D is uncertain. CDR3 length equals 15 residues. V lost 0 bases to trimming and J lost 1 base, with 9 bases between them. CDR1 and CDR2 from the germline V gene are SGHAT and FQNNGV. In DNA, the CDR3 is TGTGCCAGCAGCTTAGAAACAGCCAGGAACACTGAAGCTTTCTTT. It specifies CASSLETARNTEAFF.

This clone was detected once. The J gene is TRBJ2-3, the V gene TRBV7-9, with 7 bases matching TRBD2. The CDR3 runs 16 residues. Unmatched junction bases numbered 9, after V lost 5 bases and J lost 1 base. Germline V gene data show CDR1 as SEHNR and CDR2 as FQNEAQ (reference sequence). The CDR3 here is CASSQGRGSRTDTQYF. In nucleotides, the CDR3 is TGTGCCAGCAGCCAAGGGCGGGGGTCACGCACAGATACGCAGTATTTT.

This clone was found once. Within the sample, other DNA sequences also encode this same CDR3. In nucleotides, the CDR3 is TGTGCCAGTAGCCCCCTAGCGGGGGGTAGCACAGATACGCAGTATTTT. Translation: CASSPLAGGSTDTQYF. This chain joins TRBV19 and TRBJ2-3; TRBD2 matches 11 bases. The J segment lost 0 bases and the V segment lost 6 bases, leaving 5 bases of the junction unmatched. This CDR3 has 16 residues. Germline assignment: CDR1 LNHDA and CDR2 SQIVND (reference sequence).

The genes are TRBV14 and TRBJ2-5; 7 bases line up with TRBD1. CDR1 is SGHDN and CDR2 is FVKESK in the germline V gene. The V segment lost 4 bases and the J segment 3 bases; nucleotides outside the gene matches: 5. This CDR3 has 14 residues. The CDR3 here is CASSPTGVEETQYF. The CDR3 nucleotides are TGTGCCAGCAGCCCCACAGGGGTTGAAGAGACCCAGTACTTC.

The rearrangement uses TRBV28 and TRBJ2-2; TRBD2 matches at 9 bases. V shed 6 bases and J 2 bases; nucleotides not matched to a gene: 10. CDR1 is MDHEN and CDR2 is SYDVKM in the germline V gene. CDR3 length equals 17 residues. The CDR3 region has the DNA TGTGCCAGCAGGACAATGGGGGGACTAGCAAACACCGGGGAGCTGTTTTTT. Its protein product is CASRTMGGLANTGELFF.

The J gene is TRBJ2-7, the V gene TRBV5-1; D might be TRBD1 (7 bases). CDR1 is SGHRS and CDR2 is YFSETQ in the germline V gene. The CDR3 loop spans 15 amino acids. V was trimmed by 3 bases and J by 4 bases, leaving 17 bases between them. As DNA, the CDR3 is TGCGCCAGCAGCTGGGCAGGGGGAGGCTTATACGAGCAGTACTTC. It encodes CASSWAGGGLYEQYF.

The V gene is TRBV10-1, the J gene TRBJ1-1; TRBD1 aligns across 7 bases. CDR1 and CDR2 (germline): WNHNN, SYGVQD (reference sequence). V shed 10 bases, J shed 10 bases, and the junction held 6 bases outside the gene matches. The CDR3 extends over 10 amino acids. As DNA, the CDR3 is TGCGCCACTGAACAGGGGATAGCTTTCTTT. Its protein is CATEQGIAFF.

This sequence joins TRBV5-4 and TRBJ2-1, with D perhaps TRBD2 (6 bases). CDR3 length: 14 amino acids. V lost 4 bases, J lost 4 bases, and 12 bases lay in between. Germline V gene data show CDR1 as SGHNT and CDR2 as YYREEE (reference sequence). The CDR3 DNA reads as TGTGCCAGCAGCCAGGAGGGAAGTTACAATGAGCAGTTCTTC. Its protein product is CASSQEGSYNEQFF. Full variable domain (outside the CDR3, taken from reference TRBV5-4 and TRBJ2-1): ETGVTQSPTHLIKTRGQQVTLRCSSQSGHNTVSWYQQALGQGPQFIFQYYREEENGRGNFPPRFSGLQFPNYSSELNVNALELDDSALYLCASSQEGSYNEQFFGPGTRLTVL.

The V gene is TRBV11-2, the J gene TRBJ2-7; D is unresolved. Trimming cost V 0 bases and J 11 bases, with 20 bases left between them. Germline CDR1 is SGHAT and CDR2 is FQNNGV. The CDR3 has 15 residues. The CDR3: CASSLDGSEALREYF. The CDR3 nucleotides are TGTGCCAGCAGCTTAGATGGGTCGGAAGCACTACGTGAGTACTTC.

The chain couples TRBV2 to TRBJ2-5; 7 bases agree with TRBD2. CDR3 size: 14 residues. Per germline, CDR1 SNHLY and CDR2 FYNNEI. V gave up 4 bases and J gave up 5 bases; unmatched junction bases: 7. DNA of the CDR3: TGTGCCAGCAGTGGGCTCGGGGGGAGGGAGACCCAGTACTTC. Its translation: CASSGLGGRETQYF.

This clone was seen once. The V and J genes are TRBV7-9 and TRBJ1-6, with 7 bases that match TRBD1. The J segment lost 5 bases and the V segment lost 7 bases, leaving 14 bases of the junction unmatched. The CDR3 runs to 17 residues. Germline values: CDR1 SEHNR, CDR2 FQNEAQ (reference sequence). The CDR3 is CASTTGERHTNNSPLHF. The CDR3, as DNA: TGTGCCAGCACCACAGGGGAACGACACACCAATAATTCACCCCTCCACTTT.

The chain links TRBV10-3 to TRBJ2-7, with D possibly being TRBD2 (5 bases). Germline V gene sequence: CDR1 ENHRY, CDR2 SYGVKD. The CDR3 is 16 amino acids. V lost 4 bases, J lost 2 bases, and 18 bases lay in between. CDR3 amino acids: CAISGERRSRAYEQYF. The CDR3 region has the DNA TGTGCCATCAGTGGGGAGCGGCGTTCGCGGGCCTACGAGCAGTACTTC.

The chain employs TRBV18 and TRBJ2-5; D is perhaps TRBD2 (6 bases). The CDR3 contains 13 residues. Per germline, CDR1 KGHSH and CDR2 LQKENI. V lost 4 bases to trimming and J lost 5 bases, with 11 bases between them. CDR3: CASSLGRGETQYF. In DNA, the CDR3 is TGTGCCAGCTCACTGGGACGGGGGGAGACCCAGTACTTC.

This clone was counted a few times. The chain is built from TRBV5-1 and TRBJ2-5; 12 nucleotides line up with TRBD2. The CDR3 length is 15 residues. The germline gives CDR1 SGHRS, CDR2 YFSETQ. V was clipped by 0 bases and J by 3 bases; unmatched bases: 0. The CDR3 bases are TGCGCCAGCAGCTTGGCTAGCGGGAGGGAAGAGACCCAGTACTTC. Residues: CASSLASGREETQYF.

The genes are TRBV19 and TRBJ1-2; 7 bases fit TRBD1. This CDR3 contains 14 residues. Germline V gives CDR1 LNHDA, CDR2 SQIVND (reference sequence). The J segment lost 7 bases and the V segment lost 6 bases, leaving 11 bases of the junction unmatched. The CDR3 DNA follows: TGTGCCAGTAGCGCGGATAGGGGGCTAATTGGCTACACCTTC. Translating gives CASSADRGLIGYTF.

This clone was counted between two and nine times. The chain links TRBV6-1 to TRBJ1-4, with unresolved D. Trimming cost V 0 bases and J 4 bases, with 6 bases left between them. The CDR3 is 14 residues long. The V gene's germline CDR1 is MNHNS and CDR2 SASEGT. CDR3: CASSEAPGNEKLFF. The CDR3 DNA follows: TGTGCCAGCAGTGAAGCGCCGGGTAATGAAAAACTGTTTTTT.

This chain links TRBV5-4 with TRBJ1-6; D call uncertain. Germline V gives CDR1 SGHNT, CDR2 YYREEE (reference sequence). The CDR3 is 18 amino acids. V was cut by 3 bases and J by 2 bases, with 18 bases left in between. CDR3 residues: CASSSRYAAGTYNSPLHF. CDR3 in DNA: TGTGCCAGCAGCTCCAGGTACGCCGCGGGAACCTATAATTCACCCCTCCACTTT.

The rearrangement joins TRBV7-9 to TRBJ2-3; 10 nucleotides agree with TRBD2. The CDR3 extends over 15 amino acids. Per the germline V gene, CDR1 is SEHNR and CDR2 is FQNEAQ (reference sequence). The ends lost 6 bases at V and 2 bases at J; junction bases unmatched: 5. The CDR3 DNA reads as TGTGCCAGCAGTATAGCGGGGGGCCCCACAGATACGCAGTATTTT. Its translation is CASSIAGGPTDTQYF.

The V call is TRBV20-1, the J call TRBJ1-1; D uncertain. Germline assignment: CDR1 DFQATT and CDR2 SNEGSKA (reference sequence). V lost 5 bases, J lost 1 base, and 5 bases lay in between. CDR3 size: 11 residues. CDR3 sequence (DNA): TGCAGTGCTGGGCCGAACACTGAAGCTTTCTTT. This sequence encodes CSAGPNTEAFF.